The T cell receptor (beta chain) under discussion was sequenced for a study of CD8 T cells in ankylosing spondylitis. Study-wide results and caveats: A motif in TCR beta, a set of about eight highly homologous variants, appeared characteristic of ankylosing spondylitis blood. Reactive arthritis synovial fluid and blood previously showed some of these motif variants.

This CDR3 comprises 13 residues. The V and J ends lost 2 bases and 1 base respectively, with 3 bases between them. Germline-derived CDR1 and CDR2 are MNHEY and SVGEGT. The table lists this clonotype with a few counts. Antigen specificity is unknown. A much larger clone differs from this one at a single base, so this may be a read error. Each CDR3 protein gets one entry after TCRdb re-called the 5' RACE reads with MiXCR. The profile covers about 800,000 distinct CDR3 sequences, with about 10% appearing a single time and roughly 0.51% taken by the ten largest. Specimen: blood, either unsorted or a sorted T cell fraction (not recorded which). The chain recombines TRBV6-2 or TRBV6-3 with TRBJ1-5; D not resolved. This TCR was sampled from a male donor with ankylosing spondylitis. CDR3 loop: CASSYESNQPQHF. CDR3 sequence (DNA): TGTGCCAGCAGTTACGAGAGCAATCAGCCCCAGCATTTT.